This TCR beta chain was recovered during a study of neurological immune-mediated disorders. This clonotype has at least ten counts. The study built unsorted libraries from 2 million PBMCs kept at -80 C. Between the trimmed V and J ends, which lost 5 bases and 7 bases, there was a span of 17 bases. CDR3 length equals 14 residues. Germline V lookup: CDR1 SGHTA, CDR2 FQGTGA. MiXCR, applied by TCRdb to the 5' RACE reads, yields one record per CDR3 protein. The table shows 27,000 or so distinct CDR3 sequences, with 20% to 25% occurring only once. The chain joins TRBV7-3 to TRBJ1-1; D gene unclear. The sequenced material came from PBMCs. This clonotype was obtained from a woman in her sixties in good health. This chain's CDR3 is CASSPGVTGGEAFF. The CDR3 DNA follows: TGTGCCAGCAGCCCCGGAGTGACGGGTGGTGAAGCTTTCTTT.